This T cell receptor beta chain originates from a study of cytomegalovirus exposure and HLA in healthy donors (TCRdb year 2017). General notes on the study: An earlier analysis of several hundred of the donors reported approximately 270 Gb of sequence data and around 110 million unique TCR beta sequences from about 200 million T cells. An early release that covered more than 550 HLA-typed donors contained 250 to 350 gigabases of sequencing data and about 84 million unique TCR sequences. Of the approximately 400 genotyped donors, about 80% fell in the genetic ancestry cluster associated with self-reported Caucasian donors. The aim of the study was to test whether cataloging public T cell receptors could identify signatures of past pathogen exposure. Using immunosequencing, the study profiled T cell repertoires from around 680 subjects and related those repertoires to cytomegalovirus serostatus. In addition to the first cohort of 666 subjects, a separate validation cohort of 120 different subjects was used. The study combined high-throughput TCR immunosequencing, statistical association of individual TCRs with disease status, and machine learning to predict cytomegalovirus infection status. To study patterns of TCR occurrence, a later analysis re-analyzed previously published TCR beta repertoires from 650 to 750 donors and added high-resolution HLA genotyping. Rather than drawing on any new phenotypic data, the later analysis identified candidate immune exposures from TCR beta sequences and the way those sequences occurred across donors. An earlier analysis of 500 to 750 of the donors applied high-throughput TCR beta sequencing to assess whether each TCR beta V gene segment acted as functional or pseudogenic. Alongside the repertoire data, information on donor age, sex, ethnicity and CMV serostatus was compiled. A later genetic analysis used genome-wide SNP genotypes for about 60% of the roughly 700 donors, treating that subset as a discovery cohort. All discovery cohort repertoires had been generated using a single sequencing platform. HLA typing included class I and class II loci at four-digit resolution. Typing coverage differed by locus: A, B, C, DRB1 and DQB1 were typed in about 620-640 donors, DQA1 in about 500, DPA1 in some 600, and DPB1 in just under 480. About 5 DR-DQ haplotypes were handled as single units for association and clustering, since linkage in the cohort was strong. On average, around 230,000 unique TCR beta nucleotide sequences were sequenced per donor among 398 genotyped donors of the cohort, with roughly 18% of those sequences being non-productive. Overall study results and their limits: CMV serostatus was the only immune exposure information available for the cohort. At a false discovery rate of 0.05, a later analysis linked some 18,000 TCR beta sequences to specific HLA alleles. A later analysis found that most CMV-associated TCR beta chains appeared HLA-restricted, with HLA associations seemingly driven largely by CMV exposure. The earlier analysis of about 600 of the donors excluded 15 to 20 rarely observed V segments, including chromosome 9 orphons, because counts were too low. Sequencing depth was assumed to be roughly uniform across donors in the presence/absence analyses, though that assumption may not hold. In this cohort, only TCR beta chains were sequenced, and detectable features were limited by the absence of alpha or paired-chain data. The classifier was reported to diagnose cytomegalovirus status with high specificity and sensitivity in both the original and validation cohorts. Linkage disequilibrium might explain the correlated functional status among segregating V segments, but an unknown experimental factor could not be excluded. Assigning TCR associations to individual alleles was difficult when HLA alleles, especially DR and DQ, strongly co-occurred. Because HLA typing was missing for some donors at each locus, association tests included only the typed subset. In a later genetic analysis, fewer N-insertions in productive TCRs were reported among donors in an Asian-associated ancestry cluster than the approximately 630-donor mean. In an earlier analysis of around 600 of the donors, most TCR beta V segments appeared in productive rearrangements about 87% or about 30% of the time, broadly matching IMGT annotations. In a later analysis, the rate of TCR association differed among HLA loci, with DRB1 alleles having the most associated TCRs and HLA-C alleles having the fewest. A group of highly shared sequence variants was considered likely to be a technical artifact of the sequencing pipeline. A later analysis reported that several top co-occurrence clusters appeared linked to parvovirus B19, influenza, CMV and Epstein-Barr virus. A total of roughly 160 TCR beta chains were listed by the study as associated with cytomegalovirus. It was suggested by the authors that the approach could potentially be generalized to other disease states and immunological phenotypes. An association between a missense DCLRE1C variant and V-gene and J-gene trimming of TCR beta chains was found in a later genetic analysis and replicated in an independent cohort. Most TCR sequences were observed very rarely across donors, whereas some public TCRs were present in many individuals. A few of the identified cytomegalovirus-associated TCR beta chains were confirmed in vitro to be specific for cytomegalovirus antigens. A further reported finding was that TCR beta sequences accurately predicted the HLA-A and HLA-B alleles for most subjects in the first cohort. A later analysis found that HLA-associated TCR beta chains were more clonally expanded and had lower generation probabilities than equally common non-associated chains.

The receptor library was made with the immunoSEQ multiplex PCR assay. A mixture of 60 forward primers for TCR Vbeta segments and 13 reverse primers for TCR Jbeta segments was used in the multiplex PCR. The CDR3 region of rearranged TCR beta genes was amplified from genomic DNA with a multiplex PCR assay. The Illumina HiSeq System was used to sequence the amplified TCR beta libraries as 87-base-pair reads. The original methods were these. A later analysis tallied around 82 million unique TCR beta chains across the 600 to 700 repertoires, and about 12 million of those chains were shared by two or more donors. Raw reads were error-corrected and collapsed into unique sequences with a nearest-neighbor algorithm that merged closely related sequences to remove PCR and sequencing errors. CDR3 sequences were aligned to IMGT reference sequences to assign V, D and J gene segments. For a sequence to be retained, at least a six-nucleotide match to both a V gene segment and a J gene segment was required. Rearrangements were called productive when the CDR3 lacked stop codons and stayed in frame with V and J; all others were non-productive. Following IMGT convention, CDR3 was defined as the stretch from the second conserved V-encoded cysteine up to the conserved J-encoded phenylalanine. The earlier analysis of 587 of the donors excluded sequences that lacked an unambiguous match to a single V gene segment. An earlier analysis of 587 of the donors called V segments functional above 56.7% productive rearrangements and segregating when the between-donor standard deviation exceeded 5%. A statistical classification framework was built for diagnosing cytomegalovirus status from the catalog of TCR beta chain sequences. V and J gene assignment, in a later analysis, came from comparing TCR nucleotide sequences with IMGT/GENE-DB human TR gene sequences. In a later analysis, CDR3 sequences and most-parsimonious VDJ recombination scenarios were assigned using the TCRdist pipeline. A later analysis defined each TCR beta chain by its CDR3 amino acid sequence plus V-gene family, and excluded reads lacking a unique V-gene family. To address suspected cross-contamination and a sequencing artifact, a later analysis removed a few hundred highly shared, low-generation-probability nucleotide sequences. A later analysis calculated a clonal expansion index for each public chain from normalized within-repertoire ranks of inferred template counts. In a later analysis, generation probabilities were computed using a VDJ recombination model fitted to out-of-frame rearrangements, and the results were checked against IGoR. A later analysis scored TCR-TCR, TCR-HLA and TCR-CMV co-occurrence with hypergeometric tests, applying a repertoire-size bias correction to TCR pairs. To estimate false discovery rates, a later analysis permuted the HLA or CMV assignments 20 times. In a later analysis, co-occurring TCRs were grouped using DBSCAN, and TCRdist sequence similarity was added for clustering within HLA-allele-positive subsets. Repertoires with fewer than 30,000 or more than 120,000 public chains were left out of co-occurrence clustering, as were five repertoires with anomalous nucleotide sharing. TCRdb re-hosts the immuneACCESS table, in-frame sequences only. Its copies lack some clones; in the studies checked, an unresolved V gene accounts for under half of them, and the cause for the rest is not known. V, J and clone size were drawn from that table, and D and trimming were deduced from the DNA. This sample gives about 200,000 clones in total; about four fifths of them show up just once. The ten most abundant clones make up 6% of the sample.

As to this clone: The antigen this receptor binds is unknown. Base qualities were left out, and no much larger clone turns up one base away.

In total, 666 healthy bone marrow donors made up the cohort. All cohort members were sampled while nominally healthy, although unrecorded immune exposures were likely present. The donor tested CMV seropositive and was one of the 289 seropositive cohort members. Every donor gave a peripheral blood sample, and the peripheral blood mononuclear cells from that sample were used for TCR beta sequencing. The Qiagen DNeasy Blood Extraction Kit was used to extract genomic DNA from the blood cell samples. The sequence was collected from a man in his forties in good health and CMV-seropositive. The specimen was PBMCs.

The DNA reads as follows: TGTGCCAGCAGCCAAGATGGAACTAGCGGGAGGGCAGATACGCAGTATTTT. It translates as CASSQDGTSGRADTQYF. Recombination joined TRBV4-2 with TRBJ2-3, with 13 bases in between that match TRBD2. CDR3 length: 17 amino acids, cysteine to phenylalanine. The CDR3 DNA has 51 bases and is translated from base 1. V ends up 0 bases short and J 4 bases short, with an unmatched junction base count of 4. From the germline V gene, CDR1 is LGHNA and CDR2 is YNFKEQ.